A selection of T cell receptor beta chains follows, all from one sample in a study of T cell changes during pregnancy in multiple sclerosis. Assay used: immunoSEQ multiplex PCR; TCRdb lists only in-frame clones, some missing. The sample carries tens of thousands of clones, around 88% recorded once. This specimen was CD4+ T cells from peripheral blood mononuclear cells, taken in the first trimester of pregnancy. These receptors came from a female donor in good health, enrolled as a control in a pregnancy study. Both conserved end residues are part of each CDR3. A D gene is named only where the DNA matches it firmly. Size values are once, few and many counts, or a class for expanded clones, and some rows have none.

D gene: -
clone size: -
J gene: TRBJ1-3
V gene: TRBV28
CDR3 DNA: TGTGCCAGCAGTTTAAGGTTGGCGGACACCATATATTTT
CDR3 protein: CASSLRLADTIYF

D gene: TRBD1
clone size: -
J gene: TRBJ2-5
V gene: TRBV5-1
CDR3 DNA: TGCGCCAGCAGCCCGGGACAGGGGGGCGAGACCCAGTACTTC
CDR3 protein: CASSPGQGGETQYF

D gene: -
clone size: -
J gene: TRBJ2-5
V gene: TRBV2
CDR3 DNA: TGTGCCAGCAGCTTTAAAGAGACCCAGTACTTC
CDR3 protein: CASSFKETQYF

D gene: TRBD1
clone size: -
J gene: TRBJ2-2
V gene: TRBV11-3
CDR3 DNA: TGTGCCAGCAGCTTAAACCCCGCGTGGGACAGGAACACCGGGGAGCTGTTTTTT
CDR3 protein: CASSLNPAWDRNTGELFF

D gene: -
clone size: -
J gene: TRBJ2-2
V gene: TRBV7-8
CDR3 DNA: TGTGCCAGCAGCTTTGCAGGGTCACCCGGGGAGCTGTTTTTT
CDR3 protein: CASSFAGSPGELFF

D gene: TRBD2
clone size: -
J gene: TRBJ2-1
V gene: TRBV6-5
CDR3 DNA: TGTGCCAGCAGTTACCAACACGGACTAGCATACAATGAGCAGTTCTTC
CDR3 protein: CASSYQHGLAYNEQFF

D gene: -
clone size: -
J gene: TRBJ2-1
V gene: TRBV12-5
CDR3 DNA: TGTGCTAGTGGTACTATAGTGAAAATGTCCTACAATGAGCAGTTCTTC
CDR3 protein: CASGTIVKMSYNEQFF

D gene: -
clone size: few
J gene: TRBJ2-2
V gene: TRBV19
CDR3 DNA: TGTGCCAGTAGTCGCAGAGGAGGGGGCCCCTACATACCTTCGAACACCGGGGAGCTGTTTTTT
CDR3 protein: CASSRRGGGPYIPSNTGELFF

D gene: -
clone size: -
J gene: TRBJ1-1
V gene: TRBV10-1
CDR3 DNA: TGCGCCAGCAGTGAGGGGTTGAGGAGAGACACTGAAGCTTTCTTT
CDR3 protein: CASSEGLRRDTEAFF

D gene: TRBD1
clone size: -
J gene: TRBJ2-1
V gene: TRBV7-3
CDR3 DNA: TGTGCCAGCAGCTCCGGGACAGGGGTATACAATGAGCAGTTCTTC
CDR3 protein: CASSSGTGVYNEQFF

D gene: -
clone size: -
J gene: TRBJ1-1
V gene: TRBV6-6
CDR3 DNA: TGTGCCAGCAGAGTTGGGCAGGGAGGATGGAGTACTGAAGCTTTCTTT
CDR3 protein: CASRVGQGGWSTEAFF

D gene: -
clone size: -
J gene: TRBJ1-1
V gene: TRBV9
CDR3 DNA: TGTGCCAGCAGCGCACCCGTGGGGGGGAGGACTGAAGCTTTCTTT
CDR3 protein: CASSAPVGGRTEAFF

D gene: TRBD2
clone size: -
J gene: TRBJ2-2
V gene: TRBV5-4
CDR3 DNA: TGTGCCGCCTGTCTTGCGGGAGGGGCCGGGGAGCTGTTTTTT
CDR3 protein: CAACLAGGAGELFF

D gene: -
clone size: once
J gene: TRBJ2-7
V gene: TRBV11-2
CDR3 DNA: TGTGCCAGCAGCTTAGAGGGACTGGGGGAGCAGTACTTC
CDR3 protein: CASSLEGLGEQYF

D gene: TRBD2
clone size: -
J gene: TRBJ2-3
V gene: TRBV2
CDR3 DNA: TGTGCCAGCAAACTAGCGAGGACCCGGGCCCCAGATACGCAGTATTTT
CDR3 protein: CASKLARTRAPDTQYF

D gene: TRBD1
clone size: -
J gene: TRBJ2-2
V gene: TRBV5-1
CDR3 DNA: TGCGCCAGCAGCAGAATCTGGACAGGCCCACCGAACACCGGGGAGCTGTTTTTT
CDR3 protein: CASSRIWTGPPNTGELFF

D gene: TRBD1
clone size: -
J gene: TRBJ2-3
V gene: TRBV9
CDR3 DNA: TGTGCCAGCAGCGACCGGGACAGGCAGTATTTT
CDR3 protein: CASSDRDRQYF

D gene: -
clone size: once
J gene: TRBJ2-7
V gene: TRBV21-1
CDR3 DNA: TGTGCCAGCAGTACTTCTCTAGCGGGAGTCTACGAGCAGTACTTC
CDR3 protein: CASSTSLAGVYEQYF

D gene: TRBD1
clone size: -
J gene: TRBJ2-5
V gene: TRBV4-1
CDR3 DNA: TGCGCCAGCAGCCGGGGACAGGGGGTCGGGGAGACCCAGTACTTC
CDR3 protein: CASSRGQGVGETQYF

D gene: -
clone size: -
J gene: TRBJ1-2
V gene: TRBV2
CDR3 DNA: TGTGCCAGCAACGACAGAGACTATGGCTACACCTTC
CDR3 protein: CASNDRDYGYTF

D gene: -
clone size: -
J gene: TRBJ2-2
V gene: TRBV10-2
CDR3 DNA: TGCGCCAGCAGTGTACAGTTCAACACCGGGGAGCTGTTTTTT
CDR3 protein: CASSVQFNTGELFF

D gene: -
clone size: -
J gene: TRBJ2-7
V gene: TRBV2
CDR3 DNA: TGTGCCAGCAGTGCCGTCTACGAGCAGTACTTC
CDR3 protein: CASSAVYEQYF

D gene: -
clone size: few
J gene: TRBJ2-7
V gene: TRBV15
CDR3 DNA: TGTGCCACCAGCGAGGGGGCCTGGCGGGAGGAGTTGATCGAGCAGTACTTC
CDR3 protein: CATSEGAWREELIEQYF

D gene: -
clone size: -
J gene: TRBJ1-2
V gene: TRBV29-1
CDR3 DNA: TGCAGCGTTGCGTCTCCTCGGGGGGCTAACTATGGCTACACCTTC
CDR3 protein: CSVASPRGANYGYTF

D gene: TRBD2
clone size: -
J gene: TRBJ2-1
V gene: TRBV2
CDR3 DNA: TGTGCCAGCAGTGAAAGAAGCGGGGGGTCCTCCTACAATGAGCAGTTCTTC
CDR3 protein: CASSERSGGSSYNEQFF

D gene: -
clone size: -
J gene: TRBJ2-7
V gene: TRBV5-5
CDR3 DNA: TGTGCCAGCAGTAGTAGAGTCGAGCAGTACTTC
CDR3 protein: CASSSRVEQYF